Each of the 9 T cell receptor beta chains below was sequenced from the same sample in a study of shared clonotypes between healthy human individuals. Naive CD8 isolation took CD45RO-negative cells positively selected for CCR7 and excluded terminally differentiated effector memory CD45RA+ cells. Sequencing used immunoSEQ multiplex PCR; TCRdb keeps in-frame clones, though not all of them. The table lists about 2.2 million clones, under 95% of them singletons. The source material was naive CD8+ T cells from PBMCs. The source of these receptors is a man younger than 30 in good health. Some clones in this sample may be carry-over from other donors' samples.

The chain carries TRBV11-3 and TRBJ2-7, with 7 positions matching TRBD2. The V gene's germline CDR1 is SGHNT and CDR2 YENEEA. This CDR3 spans 17 amino acids. V shed 5 bases, J shed 0 bases, and the junction held 13 bases outside the gene matches. The CDR3 DNA is TGTGCCAGCAGCGGATCGACAACTAGCGATAGCTCCTACGAGCAGTACTTC. This gives the protein CASSGSTTSDSSYEQYF. The full variable domain, with the rest looked up from reference TRBV11-3 and TRBJ2-7, is EAGVVQSPRYKIIEKKQPVAFWCNPISGHNTLYWYLQNLGQGPELLIRYENEEAVDDSQLPKDRFSAERLKGVDSTLKIQPAELGDSAVYLCASSGSTTSDSSYEQYFGPGTRLTVT.

The CDR3 reads CASSPTGADEQFF. CDR3 coding DNA: TGTGCCAGCAGCCCGACAGGGGCGGATGAGCAGTTCTTC. This chain connects TRBV7-3 to TRBJ2-1; 8 bases align to TRBD1. The CDR3 runs 13 residues. CDR1 is SGHTA, CDR2 FQGTGA, per germline. V dropped 5 bases and J dropped 8; count of bases not matched to a gene: 5.

V gene TRBV6-5 combines with J gene TRBJ2-7; maybe TRBD2 (6 bases). The germline CDR1 and CDR2 sequences are MNHEY and SVGAGI. The CDR3 covers 15 residues. The germline V and J ends were trimmed by 6 bases and 3 bases, with 18 bases remaining between them. The DNA of the CDR3 is TGTGCCAGCAGCCCCTTTGTGGGAGGAGACTACGAGCAGTACTTC. Protein: CASSPFVGGDYEQYF.

This clone has only one observation. V and J are TRBV27 and TRBJ2-1; unclear D gene. The CDR3 is 11 amino acids. Germline V gene data show CDR1 as MNHEY and CDR2 as SMNVEV (reference sequence). V gave up 7 bases and J gave up 3 bases, with 4 bases separating them. CDR3 DNA: TGTGCCAGCACCAACTACAATGAGCAGTTCTTC. Its protein is CASTNYNEQFF.

The chain recombines TRBV27 with TRBJ1-3, with unresolved D. In germline, CDR1 is MNHEY, CDR2 SMNVEV (reference sequence). This CDR3 has 17 residues. The V end was cut by 2 bases, the J end by 3 bases, with 17 bases between. The CDR3 DNA sequence: TGTGCCAGCAGTTTAACTCTCGACGGCAGAGATGGAAACACCATATATTTT. Its translation is CASSLTLDGRDGNTIYF.

The rearrangement joins TRBV7-9 to TRBJ2-5; TRBD1 agrees at 8 bases. The J call may be mistaken, given a closer DNA end match to TRBJ2-7. Germline values: CDR1 SEHNR, CDR2 FQNEAQ (reference sequence). The CDR3 has 13 residues. CDR3 bases: TGTGCCAGCAGCCGGACAGGGTCCTACGAGCAGTACTTC. It is translated as CASSRTGSYEQYF.

The rearrangement joins TRBV9 to TRBJ1-1; D gene uncertain. Germline CDR1 and CDR2: SGDLS and YYNGEE. The CDR3 runs to 14 residues. Between the trimmed V and J ends, which lost 0 bases and 1 base, there was a span of 7 bases. The CDR3 is CASSVDEWNTEAFF. DNA for the CDR3: TGTGCCAGCAGCGTAGACGAGTGGAACACTGAAGCTTTCTTT.

This chain connects TRBV5-6 to TRBJ2-7; D might be TRBD1 (5 bases). Trimming took off 0 bases at V and 7 bases at J, with 14 bases between the two ends. This CDR3 contains 14 residues. The germline gives CDR1 SGHDT, CDR2 YYEEEE. The CDR3 DNA sequence: TGTGCCAGCAGCTTGGCAGACAGAAGGTGGGAGCAGTACTTC. Translating gives CASSLADRRWEQYF.

The chain recombines TRBV27 with TRBJ2-7; the match to TRBD2 covers 13 bases. The V segment lost 2 bases and the J segment 3 bases; nucleotides outside the gene matches: 7. Germline loops: CDR1 MNHEY, CDR2 SMNVEV (reference sequence). This CDR3 contains 17 residues. Here the CDR3 DNA reads TGTGCCAGCAGTTTACAAGGGACTAGCGGGAAATTCTACGAGCAGTACTTC. Its protein is CASSLQGTSGKFYEQYF.